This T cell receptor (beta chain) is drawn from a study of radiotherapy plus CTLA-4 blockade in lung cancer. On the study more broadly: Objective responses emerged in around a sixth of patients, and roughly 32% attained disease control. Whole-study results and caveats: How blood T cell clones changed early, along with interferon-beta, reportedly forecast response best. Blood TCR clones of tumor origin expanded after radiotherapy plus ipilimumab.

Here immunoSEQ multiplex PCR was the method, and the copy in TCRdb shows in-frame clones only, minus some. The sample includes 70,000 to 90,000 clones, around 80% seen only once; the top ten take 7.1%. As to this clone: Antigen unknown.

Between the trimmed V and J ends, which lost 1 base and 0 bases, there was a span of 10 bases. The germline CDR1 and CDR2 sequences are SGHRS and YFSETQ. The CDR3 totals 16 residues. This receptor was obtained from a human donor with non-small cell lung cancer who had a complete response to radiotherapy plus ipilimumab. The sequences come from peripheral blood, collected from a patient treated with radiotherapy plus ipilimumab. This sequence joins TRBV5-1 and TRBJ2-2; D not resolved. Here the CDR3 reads CASSLNQVTNTGELFF. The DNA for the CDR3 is TGCGCCAGCAGCTTGAATCAGGTCACGAACACCGGGGAGCTGTTTTTT.